Presented here are 10 T cell receptor beta chains from one specimen sequenced in a study of technical replicates of blood from a handful of donors. The assay was immunoSEQ multiplex PCR, and TCRdb's table has in-frame clones only and misses some. Counted here are roughly 74,000 clones, around nine tenths occurring once; the ten biggest clones make up 0.39%. The sample consisted of T cells isolated from PBMCs. Receptor source: a human donor in good health.

The genes are TRBV18 and TRBJ1-2; a weak D match, TRBD1 (6 bases). The CDR3 sequence is 13 residues long. The V and J ends lost 1 base and 8 bases respectively, with 11 bases between them. The germline gives CDR1 KGHSH, CDR2 LQKENI. CDR3 nucleotides: TGTGCCAGCTCACCACAACAGGGAAGAGGCTACACCTTC. Residues: CASSPQQGRGYTF.

The V and J genes are TRBV29-1 and TRBJ2-7; D perhaps matches TRBD1 (5 bases). The ends were cut back, 6 bases at V and 1 base at J, with 10 bases in the middle. The germline V gene has CDR1 SQVTM and CDR2 ANQGSEA. CDR3 length: 12 residues. This chain's CDR3 is CSVIQESYEQYF. CDR3 bases: TGCAGCGTAATACAGGAATCCTACGAGCAGTACTTC.

With regard to this clone: Relative to the germline gene, one junction end is altered; a read error may explain this. In DNA, the CDR3 is TGTGCTAGCAGCTTAGATGTAGGGGACGAGCAGTACTTC. It yields the protein CASSLDVGDEQYF. This rearrangement joins TRBV7-7 to TRBJ2-7, with D possibly TRBD1 on 5 matching bases. Germline assignment: CDR1 SSHAT and CDR2 FNYEAQ (reference sequence). This CDR3 comprises 13 residues. Drawing the rest from reference TRBV7-7 and TRBJ2-7, the complete variable domain is GAGVSQSPRYKVTKRGQDVTLRCDPISSHATLYWYQQALGQGPEFLTYFNYEAQPDKSGLPSDRFSAERPEGSISTLTIQRTEQRDSAMYRCASSLDVGDEQYFGPGTRLTVT.

The V gene is TRBV9, the J gene TRBJ2-3; possibly TRBD2 for D (5 bases). This CDR3 is built from 14 residues. CDR1 is SGDLS and CDR2 is YYNGEE in the germline V gene. Trimming left V 3 bases short and J 2 bases short, with 10 bases between. The CDR3 DNA reads TGTGCCAGCAGCGCGGACTTTTCCACAGATACGCAGTATTTT. It yields the protein CASSADFSTDTQYF.

This chain connects TRBV5-4 to TRBJ1-5, with D possibly being TRBD1 (5 bases). The CDR3 totals 16 residues. The germline V and J ends were trimmed by 0 bases and 4 bases, with 14 bases remaining between them. The V gene's germline CDR1 is SGHNT and CDR2 YYREEE (reference sequence). The CDR3 DNA follows: TGTGCCAGCAGCTTGGCTGGCGGGGGTGCAAATCAGCCCCAGCATTTT. Translating it yields CASSLAGGGANQPQHF.

The sample holds one count of this clone. The chain is built from TRBV11-3 and TRBJ2-3, with 11 bases identical to TRBD2. V lost 5 bases to trimming and J lost 6 bases; unmatched junction nucleotides: 10. Germline assignment: CDR1 SGHNT and CDR2 YENEEA. The CDR3 is 16 amino acids. CDR3 region: CASSGGTSGTRDTQYF. CDR3 in DNA: TGTGCCAGCAGCGGAGGGACTAGCGGAACTAGGGATACGCAGTATTTT. Together with reference TRBV11-3 and TRBJ2-3, the CDR3 gives the full variable domain: EAGVVQSPRYKIIEKKQPVAFWCNPISGHNTLYWYLQNLGQGPELLIRYENEEAVDDSQLPKDRFSAERLKGVDSTLKIQPAELGDSAVYLCASSGGTSGTRDTQYFGPGTRLTVL.

V usage is TRBV28 and J usage is TRBJ2-1; D is possibly TRBD2 (5 bases). Trimming pared 5 bases from V and 10 bases from J, leaving 9 bases between. CDR1 and CDR2 (germline): MDHEN, SYDVKM. This CDR3 is built from 11 residues. In DNA, the CDR3 is TGTGCCAGCAGTGACCGGGAAGAGCAGTTCTTC. Its protein is CASSDREEQFF. The complete variable domain, with remaining parts taken from reference TRBV28 and TRBJ2-1, reads DVKVTQSSRYLVKRTGEKVFLECVQDMDHENMFWYRQDPGLGLRLIYFSYDVKMKEKGDIPEGYSVSREKKERFSLILESASTNQTSMYLCASSDREEQFFGPGTRLTVL.

The chain recombines TRBV12-5 with TRBJ2-5, with TRBD2 matching 7 bases. V dropped 5 bases and J dropped 5; count of bases not matched to a gene: 17. The CDR3 has 17 amino acids. Germline V gives CDR1 LGHNT, CDR2 FRNRAP. The CDR3 nucleotides are TGTGCTAGTGGTCCACGCCTCGCCGGACTAGAGCGGGAGACCCAGTACTTC. Its translation is CASGPRLAGLERETQYF.

The chain couples TRBV5-1 to TRBJ2-7; 9 nucleotides match TRBD1. Germline V lookup: CDR1 SGHRS, CDR2 YFSETQ. Germline trimming cut 4 bases from V and 6 bases from J; bases unmatched to any gene: 8. The CDR3 runs 14 residues. Here the CDR3 reads CASSLRQGGSEQYF. CDR3 bases: TGCGCCAGCAGCCTGCGACAGGGGGGGTCCGAGCAGTACTTC.

The chain carries TRBV27 and TRBJ1-5; D uncertain. With 5 bases removed from V and 3 bases from J, the gap between germline ends came to 11 bases. Germline CDR1 and CDR2: MNHEY and SMNVEV (reference sequence). CDR3 length equals 14 residues. The CDR3 spells CASSLTENNQPQHF. The CDR3 region has the DNA TGTGCCAGCAGTCTAACAGAAAACAATCAGCCCCAGCATTTT.